The text below deals with one T cell receptor beta chain. The data derive from a study of blood T cell repertoires in COVID-19. As originally analysed: For nucleated cells, counts were estimated from reference gene primer amplification. Clones were sequenced by immunoSEQ multiplex PCR, and TCRdb holds only the in-frame ones, with some missing. The V and J calls and clone size come from that table; D and trimming were worked out from the DNA. The sample lists 150,000 to 200,000 clones, around four fifths occurring once. This CDR3 region has 13 residues. In germline, CDR1 is KGHSH, CDR2 LQKENI. The V end lost 8 bases, the J end lost 0 bases, and 10 bases lay between the germline ends.

V usage is TRBV18 and J usage is TRBJ1-1, with D tentatively TRBD1 (6 bases). The TCR originated in a woman aged 65 to 85 with COVID-19, enrolled during active disease. The material sequenced was peripheral blood. CDR3 region: CASLQGMNTEAFF. CDR3 bases: TGTGCCAGCCTACAGGGTATGAACACTGAAGCTTTCTTT. The whole variable domain, remainder taken from reference TRBV18 and TRBJ1-1, is NAGVMQNPRHLVRRRGQEARLRCSPMKGHSHVYWYRQLPEEGLKFMVYLQKENIIDESGMPKERFSAEFPKEGPSILRIQQVVRGDSAAYFCASLQGMNTEAFFGQGTRLTVV.